This T cell receptor beta chain was captured by sequencing in a study of high-grade serous ovarian cancer treatment subgroups (dated by TCRdb to the early 2020s). Regarding the study in general: On average, each sample produced fewer than 15,000 sequencing reads and 6,000 to 9,500 unique TCR beta rearrangements. One primary tumor sample and two metastatic tumor samples were collected from each patient, for a total of around 90 samples. TCR beta repertoires were profiled in patients with high-grade serous ovarian cancer who were grouped, under a laparoscopic triage algorithm, by complete gross resection or by neoadjuvant chemotherapy response. A cohort of roughly 30 patients was included: roughly 10 with no residual disease after primary surgery (R0), roughly 10 who were excellent NACT responders, and roughly 10 who were poor NACT responders. Findings and caveats that apply to the study as a whole: TCR repertoire analyses were focused on CDR3, and CDR1 and CDR2 were not analyzed. TCR clonal relatedness was found to be positively correlated with neoantigen level and, by trend, with copy number variation and mutation load derived from whole-genome sequencing. Bulk tumor TCR sequencing lacked spatial information, limiting insight into HGSC tumor complexity and diversity. Tumors from the same patient had repertoire similarity ranging from 0.11 to 0.79, while tumors from different patients showed almost no similarity.

This clone was seen only a few times. Its specific antigen is unknown. No base quality values were provided; no much bigger clone lies one nucleotide off. High-throughput TCR profiling via ImmunoSEQ was performed on the 100 or so tumor samples. In the authors' own workflow: Richness (unique productive sequences), clonality, evenness and relatedness were included as repertoire diversity metrics, and similarity between samples was assessed with the Bhattacharyya coefficient. A sensitivity analysis excluded TCRs with fewer than two reads and gave consistent conclusions. The immuneACCESS repertoire file appears here via TCRdb, limited to in-frame rearrangements. These files lack a portion of the clones; in checked studies, under half of the deficit traces to unresolved V genes, and the cause of the others is not known. The V and J calls and clone size are taken from that table; D and trimming were inferred from the DNA. Recorded for this sample are fewer than 1,000 clones; almost 70% of them occurred a single time. Of the sample, about 9.2% falls within the top ten clones.

Measured from the cysteine to the phenylalanine, the CDR3 is 17 residues long. The entry retains the CDR3 DNA only, 51 bases that are in frame from base 1. Cut back by 0 bases and 2 bases, the V and J ends lie 16 bases apart. CDR1 MNHNS and CDR2 SASEGT are derived from the germline V gene. Collection of tumor samples took place before definitive surgery or chemotherapy. Genomic DNA extraction was performed by the MD Anderson Biospecimen Extraction Resource, and TCR sequencing was carried out by the MD Anderson Cancer Genomics Laboratory. Recombination linked TRBV6-1 to TRBJ1-2, with the identity of the D gene unclear. The TCR was taken from a human donor with high-grade serous ovarian cancer. The sequencing input was tumor tissue. CDR3 region: CASSEAGMRLLNYGYTF. The sequenced DNA: TGTGCCAGCAGTGAAGCCGGAATGAGGCTTTTAAACTATGGCTACACCTTC.